The 30 T cell receptor beta chains below come from one sample, sequenced in a study of blood T cell repertoires in COVID-19. Clones were sequenced by immunoSEQ multiplex PCR, and TCRdb holds only the in-frame ones, with some missing. The profile shows 200,000 or so clones, 80% to 85% of them singletons. The source material was peripheral blood. All receptors derive from a woman in her sixties who had recovered from COVID-19.

J is TRBJ1-5 and V is TRBV28; D ambiguous. Germline CDR1 and CDR2: MDHEN and SYDVKM. Trimming shortened V by 2 bases and J by 0 bases, and 11 bases separated the two germline ends. The CDR3 runs 16 residues. CDR3 nucleotides: TGTGCCAGCAGTTTACCCGCCGGAGATAGCAATCAGCCCCAGCATTTT. It yields the protein CASSLPAGDSNQPQHF.

The chain combines TRBV7-2 with TRBJ2-7; D may be TRBD2 (6 bases). In germline, CDR1 is SGHTA, CDR2 FQGNSA. V lost 7 bases and J lost 12, with 16 bases in between. The CDR3 loop spans 11 amino acids. This chain's CDR3 is CASTVTEGLYF. The CDR3 coding sequence is TGTGCCAGCACCGTTACGGAGGGCCTGTACTTC.

This clone was counted once. V usage is TRBV24-1 and J usage is TRBJ1-3; 8 bases fit TRBD1. The CDR3 extends over 15 amino acids. V lost 4 bases, J lost 4 bases, and 5 bases stayed unmatched. CDR1 and CDR2 (germline): KGHDR, SFDVKD. CDR3 DNA: TGTGCCACCAGTGAGGACAGGGCGTCGGGAAACACCATATATTTT. The encoded protein is CATSEDRASGNTIYF.

V gene TRBV7-3 combines with J gene TRBJ1-2, with D perhaps TRBD1 (6 bases). The V end was cut by 5 bases, the J end by 5 bases, with 12 bases between. CDR1 and CDR2 (germline): SGHTA, FQGTGA. This CDR3 has 13 residues. The CDR3 coding sequence is TGTGCCAGCAGCCGGGGGGCAAGATATGGCTACACCTTC. This sequence encodes CASSRGARYGYTF. The complete variable domain, with remaining parts taken from reference TRBV7-3 and TRBJ1-2, reads GAGVSQTPSNKVTEKGKYVELRCDPISGHTALYWYRQSLGQGPEFLIYFQGTGAADDSGLPNDRFFAVRPEGSVSTLKIQRTERGDSAVYLCASSRGARYGYTFGSGTRLTVV.

This sequence joins TRBV2 and TRBJ1-5; TRBD1 might be the D (6 bases). Germline V gene sequence: CDR1 SNHLY, CDR2 FYNNEI. The CDR3 runs 13 residues. V was trimmed by 9 bases and J by 0 bases, leaving 9 bases between them. In DNA form, the CDR3 reads TGTGCCAGTGGGGGCCGTAGCAATCAGCCCCAGCATTTT. It is translated as CASGGRSNQPQHF.

The chain uses TRBV11-2 and TRBJ1-2, with D maybe TRBD1 (5 bases). Trimming removed 3 bases at V and 3 bases at J, with 11 bases between. Germline V gives CDR1 SGHAT, CDR2 FQNNGV. The CDR3 loop spans 14 amino acids. CDR3 amino acids: CASSLEGADYGYTF. The CDR3 coding sequence is TGTGCCAGCAGCTTGGAAGGGGCAGACTATGGCTACACCTTC.

The rearrangement links TRBV3-1 (or the pseudogene TRBV3-2) to TRBJ1-6; D may be TRBD1 (5 bases). Trimming cost V 4 bases and J 6 bases, with 16 bases left between them. Germline V CDR1 and CDR2: LGHDT, YNNKEL (reference sequence). The length of the CDR3 is 16 residues. The CDR3 protein is CASSPRRPRVNSPLHF. CDR3 DNA sequence: TGTGCCAGCAGCCCCAGACGGCCCAGGGTTAATTCACCCCTCCACTTT.

This clone was seen many times. The sample holds other DNA sequences that translate to the same CDR3. The V call is TRBV10-3, the J call TRBJ2-5, with D perhaps matching TRBD2 (6 bases). Per the germline V gene, CDR1 is ENHRY and CDR2 is SYGVKD. The CDR3 totals 14 residues. V shed 6 bases and J shed 2 bases, with 13 bases lying between them. As DNA, the CDR3 is TGTGCCATCAGCTCTGGGGACTTTCAAGAGACCCAGTACTTC. This sequence encodes CAISSGDFQETQYF.

The V and J genes are TRBV7-2 and TRBJ2-3; 8 nucleotides match TRBD2. The germline V gene encodes CDR1 SGHTA and CDR2 FQGNSA. The J segment lost 6 bases and the V segment lost 5 bases, leaving 10 bases of the junction unmatched. CDR3 length: 15 residues. CDR3 bases: TGTGCCAGCAGCAGACAAAGCGGGGGCTGCGATACGCAGTATTTT. Its translation is CASSRQSGGCDTQYF.

The chain couples TRBV9 to TRBJ1-6; D may be TRBD1 (5 bases). The V and J ends lost 0 bases and 7 bases respectively, with 11 bases between them. Per germline, CDR1 SGDLS and CDR2 YYNGEE. The CDR3 sequence is 15 residues long. CDR3: CASSVAWGGNSPLHF. The CDR3 DNA is TGTGCCAGCAGCGTAGCTTGGGGGGGGAATTCACCCCTCCACTTT.

The J gene is TRBJ1-1, the V gene TRBV15; the match to TRBD1 covers 8 bases. Germline values: CDR1 LNHNV, CDR2 YYDKDF (reference sequence). The V segment lost 4 bases and the J segment 7 bases; nucleotides outside the gene matches: 5. The CDR3 runs to 13 residues. The CDR3 DNA reads as TGTGCCACCAGCAACAGACAGGGGCTTGAAGCTTTCTTT. This encodes CATSNRQGLEAFF.

Turning to this clone: A much larger clonotype is one base distant, so this may be a read error. V and J are TRBV2 and TRBJ2-3, with a weak D call TRBD2 (6 bases). The CDR3 totals 17 residues. Trimming shortened V by 7 bases and J by 5 bases, and 25 bases separated the two germline ends. Germline V lookup: CDR1 SNHLY, CDR2 FYNNEI. The CDR3 is CASMAVTSIFSGDTQYF. DNA for the CDR3: TGTGCCAGCATGGCCGTGACTAGTATCTTTTCGGGAGATACGCAGTATTTT.

Here the CDR3 DNA reads TGTGCCAGCAGCCAAGATACCTCGGGTCAGCCCCAGCATTTT. Amino acid sequence: CASSQDTSGQPQHF. The chain is built from TRBV3-1 (or the pseudogene TRBV3-2) and TRBJ1-5, with D uncertain. Trimming pared 0 bases from V and 6 bases from J, leaving 9 bases between. Germline V lookup: CDR1 LGHDT, CDR2 YNNKEL (reference sequence). The CDR3 sequence is 14 residues long.

There are a few counts of this clone. This rearrangement joins TRBV4-2 to TRBJ1-5; D is unclear. The CDR3 has 16 residues. Between the trimmed V and J ends, which lost 2 bases and 1 base, there was a span of 12 bases. Germline V gene sequence: CDR1 LGHNA, CDR2 YNFKEQ. CDR3 sequence reads: CASSQSRGTSNQPQHF. In nucleotides, the CDR3 is TGTGCCAGCAGCCAATCTCGCGGTACGAGCAATCAGCCCCAGCATTTT.

CDR3 protein: CASSAQGQGGAQYF. The CDR3 nucleotides read TGTGCCAGCAGCGCCCAGGGACAGGGCGGCGCCCAGTACTTC. J is TRBJ2-5 and V is TRBV9; TRBD1 aligns across 9 bases. CDR1 and CDR2 from the germline V gene are SGDLS and YYNGEE. Trimming removed 3 bases from V and 9 bases from J; junction bases left unmatched: 9. The CDR3 is 14 amino acids.

The chain recombines TRBV5-8 with TRBJ2-5, with D possibly matching TRBD1 (6 bases). Trimming left V 2 bases short and J 5 bases short, with 19 bases between. This CDR3 contains 16 residues. CDR1 is SGHTS and CDR2 is YDEGEE in the germline V gene. Here the CDR3 reads CASSFYFGAQGETQYF. CDR3 sequence (DNA): TGTGCCAGCAGCTTCTATTTCGGGGCCCAGGGGGAGACCCAGTACTTC.

J is TRBJ1-3 and V is TRBV5-6; D is undetermined. CDR1 and CDR2 from the germline V gene are SGHDT and YYEEEE. V was clipped by 2 bases and J by 4 bases, with 16 bases between them. The CDR3 extends over 16 amino acids. The CDR3, as DNA: TGTGCCAGCAGCTTCGGCGGACCCCCGGGGGGAAACACCATATATTTT. Protein: CASSFGGPPGGNTIYF.

This chain uses TRBV5-1 with TRBJ2-2, with D maybe TRBD1 (6 bases). The germline V and J ends were trimmed by 1 base and 2 bases, with 12 bases remaining between them. CDR3 length equals 16 residues. Per the germline V gene, CDR1 is SGHRS and CDR2 is YFSETQ. CDR3 DNA sequence: TGCGCCAGCAGCTTGTTCCAGGGACATAACACCGGGGAGCTGTTTTTT. Its translation is CASSLFQGHNTGELFF. The full variable domain, completed using reference TRBV5-1 and TRBJ2-2, is KAGVTQTPRYLIKTRGQQVTLSCSPISGHRSVSWYQQTPGQGLQFLFEYFSETQRNKGNFPGRFSGRQFSNSRSEMNVSTLELGDSALYLCASSLFQGHNTGELFFGEGSRLTVL.

The chain joins TRBV12-3 or TRBV12-4 to TRBJ2-3; D remains unclear. V lost 6 bases and J lost 5, with 12 bases in between. The CDR3 extends over 13 amino acids. The CDR3 DNA is TGTGCCAGCAGCCCTAACACGGGAGATACGCAGTATTTT. It yields the protein CASSPNTGDTQYF.

The rearrangement links TRBV24-1 to TRBJ2-1; the match to TRBD2 covers 14 bases. V dropped 5 bases and J dropped 8; count of bases not matched to a gene: 7. The germline gives CDR1 KGHDR, CDR2 SFDVKD. The CDR3 spans 16 residues. In DNA form, the CDR3 reads TGTGCCACCAGTGCCCGACTAGCGGGGGGGCAGGATGAGCAGTTCTTC. Amino acids: CATSARLAGGQDEQFF.

The V call is TRBV11-2, the J call TRBJ2-6, with TRBD1 identical over 9 bases. The CDR3 spans 18 residues. V was clipped by 5 bases and J by 2 bases; unmatched bases: 10. Germline CDR1 and CDR2: SGHAT and FQNNGV. CDR3: CASSPGTGGVAGANVLTF. CDR3 nucleotide sequence: TGTGCCAGCAGCCCCGGTACAGGGGGCGTTGCTGGGGCCAACGTCCTGACTTTC.

The genes are TRBV4-1 and TRBJ2-5, with 10 bases fitting TRBD2. Germline lookup yields CDR1 MGHRA and CDR2 YSYEKL. With V trimmed by 3 bases and J by 0 bases, 7 bases remained unmatched. This CDR3 has 17 residues. CDR3 loop: CASSQATLAGNQETQYF. CDR3 DNA sequence: TGCGCCAGCAGCCAGGCCACACTAGCGGGGAACCAAGAGACCCAGTACTTC.

This clone was counted only a few times. Other nucleotide sequences from this sample produce the same CDR3. This chain uses TRBV4-2 with TRBJ1-6; D not certain. V lost 0 bases and J 10 bases, leaving 4 bases between the germline ends. The CDR3 length is 12 residues. Germline V gives CDR1 LGHNA, CDR2 YNFKEQ. This CDR3 is CASSQDSSPLHF. DNA of the CDR3: TGTGCCAGCAGCCAAGATAGCTCACCCCTCCACTTT.

This chain connects TRBV11-1 to TRBJ2-1; weak D call: TRBD2 (6 bases). The CDR3 is made up of 16 amino acids. Germline lookup yields CDR1 SGHAT and CDR2 FQDESV (reference sequence). With 4 bases removed from V and 4 bases from J, the gap between germline ends came to 17 bases. CDR3 sequence: CASSWRAGLPYNEQFF. The CDR3 DNA reads TGTGCCAGCAGCTGGAGGGCAGGATTGCCTTACAATGAGCAGTTCTTC. The variable domain in full, with the rest retrieved from reference TRBV11-1 and TRBJ2-1, is EAEVAQSPRYKITEKSQAVAFWCDPISGHATLYWYRQILGQGPELLVQFQDESVVDDSQLPKDRFSAERLKGVDSTLKIQPAELGDSAMYLCASSWRAGLPYNEQFFGPGTRLTVL.

V is TRBV2 and J is TRBJ1-1; 8 positions match TRBD1. The CDR3 extends over 15 amino acids. The trim removed 2 bases at V and 1 base at J, leaving 3 bases unmatched. Germline CDR1 reads SNHLY; CDR2 reads FYNNEI. The CDR3 sequence: CASSEQGAENTEAFF. CDR3 nucleotide sequence: TGTGCCAGCAGTGAACAGGGGGCAGAGAACACTGAAGCTTTCTTT.

The chain couples TRBV4-1 to TRBJ2-4; D is undetermined. The CDR3 length is 15 residues. Per germline, CDR1 MGHRA and CDR2 YSYEKL. Trimming shortened V by 4 bases and J by 0 bases, and 10 bases separated the two germline ends. The CDR3 DNA is TGCGCCAGCAGCCCGCGGCCTGTAGCCAAAAACATTCAGTACTTC. Translation gives CASSPRPVAKNIQYF.

This chain uses TRBV6-5 with TRBJ1-5, with D possibly matching TRBD1 (5 bases). CDR3 length: 14 amino acids. Trimming took off 6 bases at V and 0 bases at J, with 9 bases between the two ends. Looked up from germline, CDR1 is MNHEY and CDR2 is SVGAGI. The CDR3 here is CASRRGGSNQPQHF. The DNA for the CDR3 is TGTGCCAGCAGACGGGGGGGTAGCAATCAGCCCCAGCATTTT.

The chain couples TRBV5-1 to TRBJ2-3, with 11 positions matching TRBD2. From germline, CDR1 is SGHRS and CDR2 YFSETQ. There are 16 residues in the CDR3. Unmatched junction bases numbered 11, after V lost 6 bases and J lost 5 bases. The CDR3 here is CASTQPDLAGGDTQYF. CDR3 DNA: TGCGCCAGCACCCAACCGGACCTAGCGGGAGGAGATACGCAGTATTTT. Variable domain in full (rest from reference TRBV5-1 and TRBJ2-3): KAGVTQTPRYLIKTRGQQVTLSCSPISGHRSVSWYQQTPGQGLQFLFEYFSETQRNKGNFPGRFSGRQFSNSRSEMNVSTLELGDSALYLCASTQPDLAGGDTQYFGPGTRLTVL.

The chain links TRBV30 to TRBJ2-5; D uncertain. Germline V CDR1 and CDR2: GTSNPN, SVGIG (reference sequence). V lost 4 bases, J lost 5 bases, and 8 bases lay in between. CDR3 size: 11 residues. The CDR3, as DNA: TGTGCCTGGATGAGGTCCGAGACCCAGTACTTC. This sequence encodes CAWMRSETQYF.

This sequence joins TRBV5-1 and TRBJ2-3, with 12 bases matching TRBD2. The CDR3 covers 16 residues. Germline-derived CDR1 and CDR2 are SGHRS and YFSETQ. Trimming cost V 3 bases and J 6 bases; bases outside gene matches: 8. Here the CDR3 DNA reads TGCGCCAGCAGCTCCTCTAGCGGGGGGGCCTCCGATACGCAGTATTTT. As protein: CASSSSSGGASDTQYF.